Below are 13 T cell receptor beta chains sequenced from a single sample in a study of blood T cell repertoires in COVID-19. The data were produced by immunoSEQ multiplex PCR, yet TCRdb's version contains in-frame clones alone and is incomplete. Here the sample spans about 95,000 clones, about four fifths being singletons. Sequencing was performed on peripheral blood. The receptors derive from a human donor in a cohort sampled during active COVID-19.

CDR3 bases: TGTGCCAGTAGTCCTAATAGCGGGGGGGACAATGAGCAGTTCTTC. Protein sequence: CASSPNSGGDNEQFF. The V and J genes are TRBV19 and TRBJ2-1; TRBD2 matches 11 bases. CDR1 and CDR2 from the germline V gene are LNHDA and SQIVND (reference sequence). With 5 bases clipped from V and 5 bases from J, the junction kept 5 bases outside the gene matches. There are 15 residues in the CDR3.

The chain has TRBV5-4 and TRBJ2-7; the match to TRBD1 covers 7 bases. The junction had 7 bases not matched to a gene; V was cut back by 4 bases and J by 0 bases. Germline V gene lookup returns CDR1 SGHNT and CDR2 YYREEE (reference sequence). There are 15 residues in the CDR3. CDR3 amino acids: CASSADRLSSYEQYF. CDR3 nucleotide sequence: TGTGCCAGCAGCGCGGACAGGCTTAGCTCCTACGAGCAGTACTTC.

This chain connects TRBV5-1 to TRBJ1-2; TRBD1 is a possible D gene (6 bases). The CDR3 has 15 amino acids. Germline V lookup: CDR1 SGHRS, CDR2 YFSETQ. The germline V and J ends were trimmed by 1 base and 2 bases, with 12 bases remaining between them. The CDR3 region is CASSLWPGDNYGYTF. The CDR3 coding sequence is TGCGCCAGCAGCTTGTGGCCAGGGGACAACTATGGCTACACCTTC.

The sample holds a few counts of this clone. The chain combines TRBV7-9 with TRBJ1-2; weak D call: TRBD1 (6 bases). The length of the CDR3 is 16 residues. V was trimmed by 2 bases and J by 4 bases, leaving 17 bases between them. Germline CDR1 and CDR2: SEHNR and FQNEAQ (reference sequence). CDR3 DNA sequence: TGTGCCAGCAGCTTAAGGGACGAGGACAGAGTCTATGGCTACACCTTC. It encodes CASSLRDEDRVYGYTF.

The rearrangement joins TRBV28 to TRBJ2-3; 7 positions match TRBD1. The CDR3 covers 15 residues. Germline V CDR1 and CDR2: MDHEN, SYDVKM. V trimming: 6 bases; J trimming: 5 bases; junction bases outside the gene matches: 11. The CDR3 nucleotides are TGTGCCAGCAGCCTCCGGGACAGTGCAGGAGATACGCAGTATTTT. As protein: CASSLRDSAGDTQYF.

The chain couples TRBV7-9 to TRBJ1-2; 8 bases agree with TRBD1. Germline V lookup: CDR1 SEHNR, CDR2 FQNEAQ (reference sequence). CDR3 length: 13 amino acids. Trimming at V came to 6 bases and at J to 7 bases, leaving 7 bases not matched to a gene. CDR3 in amino acids: CASSTHDRGGYTF. Written as DNA, the CDR3 is TGTGCCAGCAGTACACACGACAGGGGTGGCTACACCTTC.

J is TRBJ1-5 and V is TRBV3-1 (or the pseudogene TRBV3-2); TRBD1 is a possible D gene (6 bases). The CDR3 has 15 residues. Trimming left V 4 bases short and J 7 bases short, with 17 bases between. Germline CDR1 reads LGHDT; CDR2 reads YNNKEL (reference sequence). The CDR3 DNA sequence: TGTGCCAGCAGCCGTTATACAGGGTTGCGGCAGCCCCAGCATTTT. It specifies CASSRYTGLRQPQHF.

This CDR3 is CASSATGTSEHPSFF. CDR3 in DNA: TGTGCCAGCAGCGCTACCGGGACTAGCGAACACCCGAGCTTCTTC. The chain links TRBV7-8 to TRBJ2-1; 10 bases line up with TRBD2. This CDR3 has 15 residues. V trimming: 5 bases; J trimming: 16 bases; junction bases outside the gene matches: 17. In germline, CDR1 is SGHVS, CDR2 FQNEAQ.

This clone showed up just once. This chain connects TRBV7-6 to TRBJ2-3; 7 bases match TRBD1. The CDR3 totals 15 residues. V lost 1 base to trimming and J lost 3 bases; unmatched junction nucleotides: 4. CDR1 SGHVS and CDR2 FNYEAQ come from the germline V gene. The CDR3 DNA sequence: TGTGCCAGCAGCTTAGGAGGACAGGTTACAGATACGCAGTATTTT. It encodes CASSLGGQVTDTQYF.

The chain couples TRBV19 to TRBJ2-3; 9 bases agree with TRBD2. The germline CDR1 and CDR2 sequences are LNHDA and SQIVND (reference sequence). The CDR3 has 16 residues. V dropped 3 bases and J dropped 4; count of bases not matched to a gene: 8. The CDR3 reads CASSILASGVADTQYF. The DNA for the CDR3 is TGTGCCAGTAGTATCTTGGCTAGCGGGGTCGCAGATACGCAGTATTTT.

V and J are TRBV5-1 and TRBJ2-2, with TRBD2 identical over 12 bases. The germline V gene encodes CDR1 SGHRS and CDR2 YFSETQ. V shed 3 bases, J shed 2 bases, and the junction held 5 bases outside the gene matches. The CDR3 extends over 17 amino acids. The CDR3 DNA reads as TGCGCCAGCAGCTCGGGACTAGCGGGTTATAACACCGGGGAGCTGTTTTTT. It yields the protein CASSSGLAGYNTGELFF.

This chain links TRBV28 with TRBJ1-1, with D perhaps matching TRBD1 (6 bases). Germline V lookup: CDR1 MDHEN, CDR2 SYDVKM. The length of the CDR3 is 13 residues. V dropped 5 bases and J dropped 2 bases, with 9 bases sitting between them. DNA of the CDR3: TGTGCCAGCAGTCCGACAGGTAACACTGAAGCTTTCTTT. It is translated as CASSPTGNTEAFF.

This chain connects TRBV12-3 or TRBV12-4 to TRBJ1-3; a weak D match, TRBD1 (5 bases). This CDR3 region has 13 residues. V lost 5 bases to trimming and J lost 0 bases, with 5 bases between them. CDR3: CASSQGSGNTIYF. The CDR3 coding sequence is TGTGCCAGCAGTCAGGGCTCTGGAAACACCATATATTTT.